This entry is about one TCR beta chain. Its antigen remains unidentified. V shed 5 bases and J shed 1 base, with 13 bases lying between them. The CDR3 runs to 15 residues. Germline V gene data show CDR1 as SGDLS and CDR2 as YYNGEE. The sample is drawn from a study of beta chain features in type 1 diabetes. The wider study: Comparable age, gender and cell yields were observed in patients relative to healthy donors.

General study results and limits: Patients with type 1 diabetes showed fewer VDJ junction insertions and more deletions. Moderately but significantly shorter TCRB CDR3s were found in Type 1 diabetes patients in all four CD4+ subsets.

The whole isolated RNA underwent reverse transcription, so sequencing captured expressed TCRB transcripts. Clones were read by immunoSEQ multiplex PCR, and TCRdb kept only the in-frame ones, dropping some. The repertoire holds about 240,000 clones, with approximately 14% as singletons. The source is a man in his thirties or forties with type 1 diabetes. The rearrangement uses TRBV9 and TRBJ1-3, with D perhaps matching TRBD1 (5 bases). The sample taken for sequencing was naive CD4+ T cells from blood. The chain's CDR3 is CASSVDTRSGNTIYF. The CDR3 nucleotides are TGTGCCAGCAGTGTGGACACTCGATCTGGAAACACCATATATTTT.